The 12 T cell receptor beta chains reported below all come from one sample, sequenced in a study of T cells in narcolepsy. Assay used: immunoSEQ multiplex PCR; TCRdb lists only in-frame clones, some missing. The sample yields about 20,000 clones, around four fifths seen once. The sequencing input was memory (CD45RA-) CD4+ T cells from blood. Every receptor here comes from a human donor in good health.

The chain joins TRBV30 to TRBJ1-4, with 7 bases identical to TRBD1. The CDR3 totals 13 residues. Germline lookup yields CDR1 GTSNPN and CDR2 SVGIG (reference sequence). Trimming removed 3 bases from V and 4 bases from J; junction bases left unmatched: 2. For the CDR3, the DNA is TGTGCCTGGAGGGGACAGTTTAATGAAAAACTGTTTTTT. Amino acid sequence: CAWRGQFNEKLFF. The variable domain in full, with the rest retrieved from reference TRBV30 and TRBJ1-4, is SQTIHQWPATLVQPVGSPLSLECTVEGTSNPNLYWYRQAAGRGLQLLFYSVGIGQISSEVPQNLSASRPQDRQFILSSKKLLLSDSGFYLCAWRGQFNEKLFFGSGTQLSVL.

The CDR3 nucleotides are TGTGCCAGCAGCCGAGGACAGGGAGGGGTGAACACTGAAGCTTTCTTT. Translated: CASSRGQGGVNTEAFF. The V and J genes are TRBV5-4 and TRBJ1-1, with 8 bases aligning to TRBD1. With V trimmed by 4 bases and J by 0 bases, 8 bases remained unmatched. Germline CDR1 SGHNT, CDR2 YYREEE (reference sequence). The length of the CDR3 is 16 residues. Together with reference TRBV5-4 and TRBJ1-1, the CDR3 gives the full variable domain: ETGVTQSPTHLIKTRGQQVTLRCSSQSGHNTVSWYQQALGQGPQFIFQYYREEENGRGNFPPRFSGLQFPNYSSELNVNALELDDSALYLCASSRGQGGVNTEAFFGQGTRLTVV.

J is TRBJ1-1 and V is TRBV30; D ambiguous. V gave up 2 bases and J gave up 6 bases, with 13 bases separating them. Germline CDR1 and CDR2: GTSNPN and SVGIG (reference sequence). This CDR3 contains 13 residues. The CDR3 bases are TGTGCCTGGAGTCGACCCCTACCTTCTGAAGCTTTCTTT. This codes for CAWSRPLPSEAFF.

In its sample, this clone was seen once. CDR3 amino acids: CASRHGDPTEAFF. In nucleotides, the CDR3 is TGTGCCAGCAGGCACGGGGACCCCACTGAAGCTTTCTTT. The V call is TRBV27, the J call TRBJ1-1, with D possibly matching TRBD1 (5 bases). Per germline, CDR1 MNHEY and CDR2 SMNVEV (reference sequence). This CDR3 has 13 amino acids. With 6 bases removed from V and 4 bases from J, the gap between germline ends came to 12 bases.

The chain links TRBV7-2 to TRBJ2-5; D is uncertain. The CDR3 covers 13 residues. Per the germline V gene, CDR1 is SGHTA and CDR2 is FQGNSA. The V and J ends lost 7 bases and 6 bases respectively, with 15 bases between them. Written as DNA, the CDR3 is TGTGCCAGCAACATCGACCCTCGGCAGACCCAGTACTTC. It is translated as CASNIDPRQTQYF.

This clone has more than one count but fewer than ten. This chain uses TRBV4-1 with TRBJ2-7, with 8 bases lining up with TRBD2. The CDR3 consists of 17 residues. With 1 base clipped from V and 6 bases from J, the junction kept 14 bases outside the gene matches. Per germline, CDR1 MGHRA and CDR2 YSYEKL. Written as DNA, the CDR3 is TGCGCCAGCAGCCAAGTTTTTACGGGGGGGCCGCTTGCCGAGCAGTACTTC. Protein sequence: CASSQVFTGGPLAEQYF.

This chain connects TRBV19 to TRBJ2-5, with 7 positions matching TRBD2. Germline values: CDR1 LNHDA, CDR2 SQIVND (reference sequence). The CDR3 runs 19 residues. V lost 2 bases and J lost 0; bases outside the gene matches: 15. CDR3 nucleotides: TGTGCCAGTAGTATAAGTATAGGACTAGAAACGCGCGACCAAGAGACCCAGTACTTC. Translating it yields CASSISIGLETRDQETQYF.

This clone was counted once. The chain links TRBV7-2 to TRBJ1-2, with D tentatively TRBD1 (5 bases). CDR1 SGHTA and CDR2 FQGNSA come from the germline V gene. This CDR3 has 13 amino acids. Trimming pared 5 bases from V and 5 bases from J, leaving 12 bases between. CDR3: CASSLRGNYGYTF. The DNA for the CDR3 is TGTGCCAGCAGCCTGCGGGGGAATTATGGCTACACCTTC.

Details on this clone: This same CDR3 is encoded by further DNA sequences in the sample. CDR3 DNA: TGTGCCAGCAGCTTACCAGGGCCCAGTGAGCAGTTCTTC. This encodes CASSLPGPSEQFF. This chain uses TRBV7-8 with TRBJ2-1; D is perhaps TRBD1 (5 bases). This CDR3 region has 13 residues. V was cut by 2 bases and J by 9 bases, with 11 bases left in between. Germline loops: CDR1 SGHVS, CDR2 FQNEAQ.

The chain uses TRBV9 and TRBJ2-3; D perhaps matches TRBD2 (6 bases). Trimming pared 3 bases from V and 0 bases from J, leaving 14 bases between. This CDR3 spans 16 amino acids. In germline, CDR1 is SGDLS, CDR2 YYNGEE. CDR3 nucleotide sequence: TGTGCCAGCAGCGGGAGGGGACCCTCTAGCACAGATACGCAGTATTTT. It is translated as CASSGRGPSSTDTQYF.

The chain recombines TRBV6-6 with TRBJ2-3; perhaps TRBD2 as D (6 bases). V was shortened by 7 bases and J by 0 bases, with 8 bases between the two germline ends. The CDR3 length is 13 residues. Germline-derived CDR1 and CDR2 are MNHNY and SVGAGI (reference sequence). In DNA, the CDR3 is TGTGCCAGCATGGAGGGAAGCACAGATACGCAGTATTTT. Encoded protein: CASMEGSTDTQYF.

The rearrangement joins TRBV5-5 to TRBJ1-2; 7 nucleotides align to TRBD1. V gave up 1 base and J gave up 3 bases; unmatched junction bases: 6. The CDR3 sequence is 15 residues long. Germline-derived CDR1 and CDR2 are SGHKS and YYEKEE (reference sequence). The CDR3 DNA follows: TGTGCCAGCAGCTTGCTGTCGGGGACAGACTATGGCTACACCTTC. This translates into CASSLLSGTDYGYTF.